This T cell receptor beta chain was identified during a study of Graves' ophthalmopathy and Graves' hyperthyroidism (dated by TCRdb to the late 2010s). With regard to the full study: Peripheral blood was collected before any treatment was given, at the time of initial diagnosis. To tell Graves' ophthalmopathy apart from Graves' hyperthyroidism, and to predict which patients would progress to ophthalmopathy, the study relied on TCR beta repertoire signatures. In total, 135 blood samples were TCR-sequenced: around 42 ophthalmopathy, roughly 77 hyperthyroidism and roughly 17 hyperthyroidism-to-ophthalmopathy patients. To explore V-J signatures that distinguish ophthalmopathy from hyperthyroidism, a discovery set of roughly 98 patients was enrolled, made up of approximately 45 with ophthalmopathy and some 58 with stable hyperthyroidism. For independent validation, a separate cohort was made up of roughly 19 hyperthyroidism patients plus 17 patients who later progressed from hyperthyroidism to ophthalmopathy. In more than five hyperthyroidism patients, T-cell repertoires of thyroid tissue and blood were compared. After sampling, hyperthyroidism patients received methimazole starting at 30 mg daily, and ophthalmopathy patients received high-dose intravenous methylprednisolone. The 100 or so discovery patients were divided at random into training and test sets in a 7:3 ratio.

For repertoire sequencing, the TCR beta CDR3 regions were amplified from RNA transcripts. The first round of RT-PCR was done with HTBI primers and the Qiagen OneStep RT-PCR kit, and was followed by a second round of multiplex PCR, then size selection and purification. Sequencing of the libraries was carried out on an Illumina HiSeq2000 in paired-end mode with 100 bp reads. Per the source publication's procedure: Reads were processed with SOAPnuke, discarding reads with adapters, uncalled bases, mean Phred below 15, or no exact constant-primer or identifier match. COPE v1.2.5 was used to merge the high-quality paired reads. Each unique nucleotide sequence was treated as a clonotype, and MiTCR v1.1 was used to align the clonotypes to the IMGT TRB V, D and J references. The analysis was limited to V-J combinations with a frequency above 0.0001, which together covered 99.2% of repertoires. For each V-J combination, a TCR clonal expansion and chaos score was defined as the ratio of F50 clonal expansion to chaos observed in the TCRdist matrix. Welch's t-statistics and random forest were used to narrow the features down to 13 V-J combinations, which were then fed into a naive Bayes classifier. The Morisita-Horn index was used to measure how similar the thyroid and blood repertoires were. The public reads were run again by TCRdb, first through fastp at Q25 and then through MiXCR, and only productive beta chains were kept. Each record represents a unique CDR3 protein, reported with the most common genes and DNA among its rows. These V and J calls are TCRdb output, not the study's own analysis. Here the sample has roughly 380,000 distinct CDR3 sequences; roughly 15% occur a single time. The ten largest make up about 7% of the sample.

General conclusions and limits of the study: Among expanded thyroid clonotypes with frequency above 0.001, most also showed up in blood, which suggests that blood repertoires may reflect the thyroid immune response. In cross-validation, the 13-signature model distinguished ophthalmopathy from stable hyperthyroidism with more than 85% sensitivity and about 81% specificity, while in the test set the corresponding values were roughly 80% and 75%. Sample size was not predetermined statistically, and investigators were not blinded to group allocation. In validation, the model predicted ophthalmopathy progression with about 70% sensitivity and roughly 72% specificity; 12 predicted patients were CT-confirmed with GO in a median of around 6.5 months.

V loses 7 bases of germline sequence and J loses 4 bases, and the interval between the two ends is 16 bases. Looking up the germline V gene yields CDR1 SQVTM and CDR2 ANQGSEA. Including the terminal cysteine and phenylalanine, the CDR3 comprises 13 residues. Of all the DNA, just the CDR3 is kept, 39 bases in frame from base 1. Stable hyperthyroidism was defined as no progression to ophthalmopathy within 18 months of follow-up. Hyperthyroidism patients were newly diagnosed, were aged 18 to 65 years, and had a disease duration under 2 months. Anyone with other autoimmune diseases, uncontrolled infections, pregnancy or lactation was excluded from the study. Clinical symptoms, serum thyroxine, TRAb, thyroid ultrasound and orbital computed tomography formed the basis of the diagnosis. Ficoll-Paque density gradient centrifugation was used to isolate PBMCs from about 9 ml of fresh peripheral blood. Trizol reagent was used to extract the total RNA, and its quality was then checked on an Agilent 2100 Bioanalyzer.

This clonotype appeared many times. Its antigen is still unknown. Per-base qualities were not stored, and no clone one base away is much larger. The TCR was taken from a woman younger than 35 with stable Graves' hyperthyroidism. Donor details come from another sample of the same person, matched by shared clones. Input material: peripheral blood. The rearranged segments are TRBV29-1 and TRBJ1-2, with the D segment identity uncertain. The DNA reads TGCAGCGCCCGGGCCGGTTCTATCTATGGCTACACCTTC. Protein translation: CSARAGSIYGYTF.